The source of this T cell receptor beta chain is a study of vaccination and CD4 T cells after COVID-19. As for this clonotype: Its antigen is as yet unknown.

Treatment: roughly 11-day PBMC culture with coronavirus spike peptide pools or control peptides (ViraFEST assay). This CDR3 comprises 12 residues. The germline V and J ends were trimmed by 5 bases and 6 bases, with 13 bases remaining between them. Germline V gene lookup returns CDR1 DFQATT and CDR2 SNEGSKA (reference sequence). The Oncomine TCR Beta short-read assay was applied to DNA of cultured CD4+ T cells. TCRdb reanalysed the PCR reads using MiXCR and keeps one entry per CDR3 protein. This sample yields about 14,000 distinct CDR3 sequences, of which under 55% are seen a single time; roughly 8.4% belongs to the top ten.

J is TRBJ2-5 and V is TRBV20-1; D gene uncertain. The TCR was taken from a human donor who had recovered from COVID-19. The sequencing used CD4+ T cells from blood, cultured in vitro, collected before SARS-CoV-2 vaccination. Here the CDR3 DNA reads TGCAGTGCTGGAGTTTCGGATAAGACCCAGTACTTC. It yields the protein CSAGVSDKTQYF.